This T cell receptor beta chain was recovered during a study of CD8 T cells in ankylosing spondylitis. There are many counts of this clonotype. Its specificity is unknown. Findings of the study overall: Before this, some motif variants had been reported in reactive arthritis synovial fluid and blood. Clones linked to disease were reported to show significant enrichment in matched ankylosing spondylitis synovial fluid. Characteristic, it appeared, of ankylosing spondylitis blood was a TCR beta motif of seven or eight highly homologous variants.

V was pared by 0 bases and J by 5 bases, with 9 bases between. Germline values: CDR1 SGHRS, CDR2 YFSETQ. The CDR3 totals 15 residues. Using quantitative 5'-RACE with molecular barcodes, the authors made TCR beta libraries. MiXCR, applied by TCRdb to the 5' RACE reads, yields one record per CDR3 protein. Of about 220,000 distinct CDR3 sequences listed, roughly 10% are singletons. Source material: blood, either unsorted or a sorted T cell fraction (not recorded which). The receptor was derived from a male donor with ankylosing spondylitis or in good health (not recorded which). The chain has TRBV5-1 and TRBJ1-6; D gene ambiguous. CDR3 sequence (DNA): TGCGCCAGCAGCTTGGGGGCAGCCGATAATTCACCCCTCCACTTT. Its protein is CASSLGAADNSPLHF.